Given below is one TCR beta chain in context. Its antigen is not identified. TCRdb independently ran MiXCR on the 5' RACE reads; one entry per CDR3 protein. Of hundreds of thousands of distinct CDR3 sequences in the sample, about 14% were seen once. These data originate in a study of T cells after yellow fever vaccination. Study-wide points: Weaker in magnitude, the secondary response showed a faster peak on day 5 versus 15.

Trimming took 6 bases from V and 5 from J; bases not matched to a gene: 7. This CDR3 contains 14 residues. Germline CDR1 is SQVTM and CDR2 is ANQGSEA. V and J are TRBV29-1 and TRBJ2-2, with 9 positions matching TRBD1. This receptor was obtained from a man aged 30 to 45 who received the YFV17D yellow fever vaccine. Material: PBMCs, obtained on the day of the yellow fever booster vaccination. The CDR3 sequence is CSVGTGGWTGELFF. The DNA of the CDR3 is TGCAGCGTGGGAACAGGGGGCTGGACCGGGGAGCTGTTTTTT.